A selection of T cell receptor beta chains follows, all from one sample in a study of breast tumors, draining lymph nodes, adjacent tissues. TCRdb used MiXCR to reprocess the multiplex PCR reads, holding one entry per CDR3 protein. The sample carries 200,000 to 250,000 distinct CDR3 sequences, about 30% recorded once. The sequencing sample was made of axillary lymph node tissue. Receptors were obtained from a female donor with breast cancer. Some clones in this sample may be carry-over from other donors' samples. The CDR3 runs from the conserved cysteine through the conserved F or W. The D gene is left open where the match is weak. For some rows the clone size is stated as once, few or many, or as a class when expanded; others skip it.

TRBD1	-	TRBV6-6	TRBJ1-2	CASSHSGQWSGYTF	TGTGCCAGCAGTCACTCGGGACAGTGGTCTGGCTACACCTTC
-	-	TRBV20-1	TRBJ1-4	CSASQGTRGFF	TGCAGTGCTAGCCAGGGGACCCGAGGGTTTTTT
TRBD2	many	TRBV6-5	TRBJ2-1	CASSRTSGIGEQFF	TGTGCCAGCAGTCGGACTAGCGGGATAGGTGAGCAGTTCTTC
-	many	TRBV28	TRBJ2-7	CASKSTVTYEQYF	TGTGCCAGCAAATCCACAGTCACCTACGAGCAGTACTTC
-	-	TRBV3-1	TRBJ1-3	CASSQRSGNTIYF	TGTGCCAGCAGCCAGCGCTCTGGAAACACCATATATTTT
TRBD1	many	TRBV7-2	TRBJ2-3	CASSIRDSRTDTQYF	TGTGCCAGCAGCATCCGGGACAGTCGCACAGATACGCAGTATTTT
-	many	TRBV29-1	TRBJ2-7	CSVEAPDRTYEQYF	TGCAGCGTTGAAGCCCCAGACAGGACCTACGAGCAGTACTTC
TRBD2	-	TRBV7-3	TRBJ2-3	CASSHGLAEHTDTQYF	TGTGCCAGCAGTCATGGACTAGCGGAACACACAGATACGCAGTATTTT
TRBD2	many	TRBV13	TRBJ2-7	CASSSPGGSYEQYF	TGTGCCAGCAGCTCGCCGGGGGGCTCCTACGAGCAGTACTTC
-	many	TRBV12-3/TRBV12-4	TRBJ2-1	CASSFGLTSYDEQFF	TGTGCCAGCAGTTTCGGACTAACCTCCTACGATGAGCAGTTCTTC
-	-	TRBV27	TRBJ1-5	CASRLAGVNQPQHF	TGTGCCAGCAGGCTCGCCGGGGTCAATCAGCCCCAGCATTTT
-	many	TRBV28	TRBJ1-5	CASSLSQNQPQHF	TGTGCCAGCAGTTTATCACAGAATCAGCCCCAGCATTTT
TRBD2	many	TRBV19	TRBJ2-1	CASSSGRALEQFF	TGTGCCAGTAGTAGCGGGAGGGCTTTGGAGCAGTTCTTC
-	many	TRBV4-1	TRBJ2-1	CASSQVRSLSSYNEQFF	TGCGCCAGCAGCCAAGTTAGGTCCTTGAGCTCCTACAATGAGCAGTTCTTC
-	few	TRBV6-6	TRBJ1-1	CASITNTEAFF	TGTGCCAGCATTACGAACACTGAAGCTTTCTTT
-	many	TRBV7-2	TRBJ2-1	CASSLANHEQFF	TGTGCCAGCAGCTTAGCAAATCATGAGCAGTTCTTC
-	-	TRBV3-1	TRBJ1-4	CASSQWEKLFF	TGTGCCAGCAGCCAGTGGGAAAAACTGTTTTTT
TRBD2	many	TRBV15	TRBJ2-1	CATSRMGTSGSGTSREQFF	TGTGCCACCAGCAGAATGGGGACTAGCGGGAGTGGAACGTCACGTGAGCAGTTCTTC
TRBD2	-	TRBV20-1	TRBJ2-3	CSAAPGLATATQYF	TGCAGTGCTGCGCCGGGACTAGCGACAGCTACGCAGTATTTT
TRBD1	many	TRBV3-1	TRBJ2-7	CASSPRTGGAAYEQYF	TGTGCCAGCAGCCCCCGGACAGGGGGCGCGGCGTACGAGCAGTACTTC
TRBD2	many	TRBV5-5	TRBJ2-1	CASSLRPGGGTSGYNEQFF	TGTGCCAGCAGCTTGAGGCCTGGGGGGGGGACTAGCGGTTACAATGAGCAGTTCTTC
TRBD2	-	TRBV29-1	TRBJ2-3	CSVEAGGPVTQYF	TGCAGCGTTGAAGCGGGAGGGCCAGTTACGCAGTATTTT
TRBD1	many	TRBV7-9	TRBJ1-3	CASSRTGSGNTIYF	TGTGCCAGCAGCCGGACAGGGTCTGGAAACACCATATATTTT
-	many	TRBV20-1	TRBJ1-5	CSARVRGVGQPQHF	TGCAGTGCTAGGGTCCGAGGGGTAGGACAGCCCCAGCATTTT
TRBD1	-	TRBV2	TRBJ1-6	CATKGSGTEKVSPLHF	TGTGCCACCAAGGGTAGCGGGACAGAAAAGGTGTCACCCCTCCACTTT
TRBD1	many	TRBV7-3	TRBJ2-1	CASSPGGPSYNEQFF	TGTGCCAGCAGCCCAGGGGGCCCATCCTACAATGAGCAGTTCTTC
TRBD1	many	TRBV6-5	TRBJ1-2	CAGTGGGYTF	TGTGCCGGGACAGGGGGTGGCTACACCTTC
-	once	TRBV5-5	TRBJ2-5	CASSLTGGAKTQYF	TGTGCCAGCAGCTTGACAGGGGGGGCGAAGACCCAGTACTTC
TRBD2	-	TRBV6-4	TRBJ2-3	CASSTSSGTSGTDTQYF	TGTGCCAGCAGTACCTCCTCCGGGACTAGCGGAACAGATACGCAGTATTTT
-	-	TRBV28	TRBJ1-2	CASSLPGQTYGYAF	TGTGCCAGCAGTTTACCGGGACAAACTTATGGCTACGCCTTC
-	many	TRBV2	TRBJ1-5	CASSEVGKGQPQHF	TGTGCCAGCAGTGAAGTGGGTAAAGGTCAGCCCCAGCATTTT
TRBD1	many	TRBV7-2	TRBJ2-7	CASSQGGTGGRLYEQYF	TGTGCCAGCAGCCAAGGGGGGACAGGGGGAAGGTTGTACGAGCAGTACTTC
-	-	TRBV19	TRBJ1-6	CASSMAGEPLHF	TGTGCCAGTAGTATGGCAGGGGAACCCCTCCACTTT
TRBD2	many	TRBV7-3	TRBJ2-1	CASSSRLAGYNEQFF	TGTGCCAGCAGCTCCCGACTAGCGGGATACAATGAGCAGTTCTTC
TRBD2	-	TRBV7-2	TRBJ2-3	CASSLNMAGGYNEQYF	TGTGCCAGCAGCTTAAATATGGCGGGAGGGTACAATGAGCAGTATTTT
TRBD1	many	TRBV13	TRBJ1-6	CASSSGGQGYSPLHF	TGTGCCAGCAGCTCTGGGGGACAGGGTTACTCACCCCTCCACTTT
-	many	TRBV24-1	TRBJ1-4	CATSDVGTGNEKLFF	TGTGCCACCAGTGATGTCGGTACAGGGAATGAAAAACTGTTTTTT
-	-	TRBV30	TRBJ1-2	CAWSFGSGYTF	TGTGCCTGGAGCTTCGGATCTGGCTACACCTTC
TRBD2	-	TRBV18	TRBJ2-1	CASSPWSGRSNEQVF	TGTGCCAGCTCACCATGGAGCGGGAGAAGCAATGAGCAGGTCTTC
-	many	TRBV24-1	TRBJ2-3	CATSQRRASTDTQYF	TGTGCCACCAGCCAAAGGAGGGCTAGCACAGATACGCAGTATTTT
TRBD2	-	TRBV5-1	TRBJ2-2	CVSSSVLADTGELFF	TGCGTCAGCAGCTCGGTACTAGCGGACACCGGGGAGCTGTTTTTT
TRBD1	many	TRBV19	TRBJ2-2	CASKQDRGQTGELFF	TGTGCCAGTAAACAGGACAGGGGGCAGACCGGGGAGCTGTTTTTT
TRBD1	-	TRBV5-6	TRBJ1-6	CASRLGTGDGSPLHF	TGTGCCAGCAGACTGGGTACAGGGGACGGTTCACCCCTCCACTTT
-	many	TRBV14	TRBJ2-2	CASSRDLSTGELFF	TGTGCCAGCAGCCGGGACCTTTCCACCGGGGAGCTGTTTTTT
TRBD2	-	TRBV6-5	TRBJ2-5	CASSPGLPSGVTQYF	TGTGCCAGCAGTCCTGGTCTTCCTAGCGGTGTGACCCAGTACTTC
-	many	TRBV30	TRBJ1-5	CAWSGQGNQPQHF	TGTGCCTGGAGTGGGCAGGGAAATCAGCCCCAGCATTTT
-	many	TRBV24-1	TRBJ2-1	CATSEPQGTNEQFF	TGTGCCACCAGTGAACCCCAGGGTACGAATGAGCAGTTCTTC
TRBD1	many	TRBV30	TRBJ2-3	CAWGYTGGDTQYF	TGTGCCTGGGGTTATACAGGGGGCGATACGCAGTATTTT
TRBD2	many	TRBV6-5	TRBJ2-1	CASRSSGNNEQFF	TGTGCCAGCAGGTCTAGCGGGAACAATGAGCAGTTCTTC
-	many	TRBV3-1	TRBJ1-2	CASSQGDYGYTF	TGTGCCAGCAGCCAAGGGGACTATGGCTACACCTTC
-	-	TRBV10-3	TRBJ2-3	CAINPTGRGVGTDTQYF	TGTGCCATCAACCCGACAGGGAGGGGAGTGGGGACAGATACGCAGTATTTT
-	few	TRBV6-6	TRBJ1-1	CASSASGGTEAFF	TGTGCCAGCAGTGCCTCGGGTGGCACTGAAGCTTTCTTT
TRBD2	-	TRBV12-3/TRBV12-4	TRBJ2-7	CASSFMGTSGVGYEQYF	TGTGCCAGCAGTTTTATGGGGACCAGCGGGGTAGGGTACGAGCAGTACTTC
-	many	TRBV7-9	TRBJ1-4	CASSFEHPNEKLFF	TGTGCCAGCAGCTTCGAACATCCTAATGAAAAACTGTTTTTT
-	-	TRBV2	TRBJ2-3	CASSPATDTQYF	TGTGCCAGCAGCCCCGCTACAGATACGCAGTATTTT
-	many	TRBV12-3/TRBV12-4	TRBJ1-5	CASSFHQAYSNQPQHF	TGTGCCAGCAGTTTTCACCAAGCCTATAGCAATCAGCCCCAGCATTTT
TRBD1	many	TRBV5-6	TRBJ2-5	CASSLLGDRGQETQYF	TGTGCCAGCAGCTTGCTGGGGGACAGGGGCCAAGAGACCCAGTACTTC
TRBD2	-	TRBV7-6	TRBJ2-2	CASSLVAGGGTGELFF	TGTGCCAGCAGCTTAGTTGCGGGAGGCGGAACCGGGGAGCTGTTTTTT
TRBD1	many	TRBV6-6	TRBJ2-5	CAHGRGHQETQYF	TGTGCCCACGGCAGGGGGCACCAAGAGACCCAGTACTTC